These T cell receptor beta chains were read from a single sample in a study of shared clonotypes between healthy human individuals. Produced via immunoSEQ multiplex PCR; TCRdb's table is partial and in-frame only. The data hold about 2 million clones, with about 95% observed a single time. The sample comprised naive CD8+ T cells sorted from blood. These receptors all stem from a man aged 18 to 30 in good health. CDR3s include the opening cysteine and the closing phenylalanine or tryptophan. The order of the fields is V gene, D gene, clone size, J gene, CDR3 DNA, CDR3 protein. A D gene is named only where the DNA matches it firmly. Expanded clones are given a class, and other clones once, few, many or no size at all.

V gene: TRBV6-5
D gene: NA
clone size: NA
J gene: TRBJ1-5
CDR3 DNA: TGTGCCAGCAGTCCCCCTGGACGCAATCAGCCCCAGCATTTT
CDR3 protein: CASSPPGRNQPQHF

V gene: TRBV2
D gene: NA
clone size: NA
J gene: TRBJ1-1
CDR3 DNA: TGTGCCAGCAGGAGCAACACTGAAGCTTTCTTT
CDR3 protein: CASRSNTEAFF

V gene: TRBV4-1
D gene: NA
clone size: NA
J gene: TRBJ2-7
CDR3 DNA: TGCGCCAGCAGCCAAGATCTAGACCCGTTCTACGAGCAGTACTTC
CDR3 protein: CASSQDLDPFYEQYF

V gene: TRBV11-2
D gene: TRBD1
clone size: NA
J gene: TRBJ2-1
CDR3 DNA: TGTGCCAGCAGCTCAACAGGGGGCGCTTGGGATGAGCAGTTCTTC
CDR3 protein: CASSSTGGAWDEQFF

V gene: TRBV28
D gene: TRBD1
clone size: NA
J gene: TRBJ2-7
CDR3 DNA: TGTGCCAGCAGGTCGACAGGGTCCACCTACGAGCAGTACTTC
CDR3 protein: CASRSTGSTYEQYF

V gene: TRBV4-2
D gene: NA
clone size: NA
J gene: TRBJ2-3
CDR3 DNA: TGTGCCAGCAGCCAAGAAGTCTCCCAAGATACGCAGTATTTT
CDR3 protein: CASSQEVSQDTQYF

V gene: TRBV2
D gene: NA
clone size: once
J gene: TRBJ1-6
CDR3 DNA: TGTGCCAGCAGTGACCCCCGGGACCCAAAACGATCACCCCTCCACTTT
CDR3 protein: CASSDPRDPKRSPLHF

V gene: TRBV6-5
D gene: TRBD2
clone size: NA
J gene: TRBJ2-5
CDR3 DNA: TGTGCCAGCAGTTGGACTAGCGGGCAAGAGACCCAGTACTTC
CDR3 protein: CASSWTSGQETQYF

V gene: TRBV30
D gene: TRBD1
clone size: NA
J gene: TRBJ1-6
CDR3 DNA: TGTGCCTGGGAAGGGGACAGGGTTTTCAATTCACCCCTCCACTTT
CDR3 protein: CAWEGDRVFNSPLHF

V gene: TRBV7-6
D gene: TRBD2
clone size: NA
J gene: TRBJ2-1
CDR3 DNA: TGTGCCAGCAGCCCGACTAGCGGACGGTACAATGAGCAGTTCTTC
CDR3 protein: CASSPTSGRYNEQFF

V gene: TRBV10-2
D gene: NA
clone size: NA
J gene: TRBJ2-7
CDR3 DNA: TGCGCCAGCGGCCATTCGGGAGAGCAGTACTTC
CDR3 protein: CASGHSGEQYF

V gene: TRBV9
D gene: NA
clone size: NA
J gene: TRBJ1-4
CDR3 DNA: TGTGCCAGCAGCGTAAACGTAGGATCAACTAATGAAAAACTGTTTTTT
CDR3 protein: CASSVNVGSTNEKLFF

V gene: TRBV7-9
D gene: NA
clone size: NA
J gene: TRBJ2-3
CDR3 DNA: TGTGCCAGCAGCTTAAGCGGGGATACGCAGTATTTT
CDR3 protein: CASSLSGDTQYF

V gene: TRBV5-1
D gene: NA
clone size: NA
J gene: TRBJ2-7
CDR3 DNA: TGCGCCAGCAGCTTGCGGCAGGGGTCCTACGAGCAGTACTTC
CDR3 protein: CASSLRQGSYEQYF

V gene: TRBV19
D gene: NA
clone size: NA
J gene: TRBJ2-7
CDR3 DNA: TGTGCCAGTAGTATAATCCCAGGCCGGGAGCAGTACTTC
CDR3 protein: CASSIIPGREQYF

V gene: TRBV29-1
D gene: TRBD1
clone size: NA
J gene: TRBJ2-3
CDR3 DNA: TGCAGCGTTGAAGGGGACAGTTCTATCGGGACAGATACGCAGTATTTT
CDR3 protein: CSVEGDSSIGTDTQYF

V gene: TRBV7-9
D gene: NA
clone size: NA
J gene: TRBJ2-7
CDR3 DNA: TGTGCCAGCAGCTCTTCTCTAAATTACGAGCAGTACTTC
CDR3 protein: CASSSSLNYEQYF

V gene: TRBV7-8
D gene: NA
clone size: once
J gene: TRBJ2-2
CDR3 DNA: TGTGCCAGCAGCCCCCGTCAGTGGGAGGCAGACACCGGGGAGCTGTTTTTT
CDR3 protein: CASSPRQWEADTGELFF

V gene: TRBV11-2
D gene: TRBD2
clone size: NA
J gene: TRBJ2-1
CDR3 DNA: TGTGCCAGCAGCCCCGCGGGGGGAGGGCTTGATGAGCAGTTCTTC
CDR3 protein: CASSPAGGGLDEQFF

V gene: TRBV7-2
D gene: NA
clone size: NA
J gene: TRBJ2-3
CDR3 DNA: TGTGCCAGCAGCTTAGGAGGGGGGACACTCACAGATACGCAGTATTTT
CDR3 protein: CASSLGGGTLTDTQYF

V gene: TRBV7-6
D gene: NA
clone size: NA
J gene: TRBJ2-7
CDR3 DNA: TGTGCCAGCACAAACAGGGATAACTACGAGCAGTACTTC
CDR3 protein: CASTNRDNYEQYF

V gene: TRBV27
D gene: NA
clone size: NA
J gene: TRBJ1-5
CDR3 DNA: TGTGCCAGCAGCGCAGCAGGACGGTTCAATCAGCCCCAGCATTTT
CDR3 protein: CASSAAGRFNQPQHF

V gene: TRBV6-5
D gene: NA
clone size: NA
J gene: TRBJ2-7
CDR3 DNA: TGTGCCAGCAGCCCGACAGAGTACGAGCAGTACTTC
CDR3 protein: CASSPTEYEQYF

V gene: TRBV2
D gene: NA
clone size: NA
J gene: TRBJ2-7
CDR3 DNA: TGTGCCAGCAGTACATCGGCACAGGTAAACTACGAGCAGTACTTC
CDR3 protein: CASSTSAQVNYEQYF

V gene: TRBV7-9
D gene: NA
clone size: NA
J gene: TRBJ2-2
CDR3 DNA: TGTGCCAGCAGCTTAGAGGCCAGTGCCACCGGGGAGCTGTTTTTT
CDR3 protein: CASSLEASATGELFF

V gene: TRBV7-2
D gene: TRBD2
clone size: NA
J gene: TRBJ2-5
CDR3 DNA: TGTGCCAGCCGGGCCCCGGGAGGTCTGATGGAGACCCAGTACTTC
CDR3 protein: CASRAPGGLMETQYF

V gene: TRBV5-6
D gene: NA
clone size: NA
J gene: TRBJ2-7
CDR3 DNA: TGTGCCAGCAGCCTACGCCGTCCGGCCCCAGGCTACGAGCAGTACTTC
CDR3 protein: CASSLRRPAPGYEQYF

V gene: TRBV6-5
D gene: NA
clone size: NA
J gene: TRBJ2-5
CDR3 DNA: TGTGCCAGCAGTTATCGGGTTCAAGAGACCCAGTACTTC
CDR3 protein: CASSYRVQETQYF

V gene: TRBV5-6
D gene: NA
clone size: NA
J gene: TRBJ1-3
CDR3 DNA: TGTGCCAGCAGCTTGTTCGTGCACTCTGGAAACACCATATATTTT
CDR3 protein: CASSLFVHSGNTIYF

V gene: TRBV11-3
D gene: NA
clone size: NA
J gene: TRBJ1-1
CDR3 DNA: TGTGCCAGCAGCTTTGTAAGGGGATCTGAAGCTTTCTTT
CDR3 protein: CASSFVRGSEAFF

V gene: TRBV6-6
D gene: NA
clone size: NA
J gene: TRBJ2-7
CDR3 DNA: TGTGCCAGCAGTTACTCGAGTACACCCTACGAGCAGTACTTC
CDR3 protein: CASSYSSTPYEQYF

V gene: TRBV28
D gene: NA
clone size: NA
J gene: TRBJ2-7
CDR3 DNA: TGTGCCAGCAGTTTCACAGGGAGCTCCTACGAGCAGTACTTC
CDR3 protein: CASSFTGSSYEQYF

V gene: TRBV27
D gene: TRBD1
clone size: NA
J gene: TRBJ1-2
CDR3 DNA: TGTGCCAGCAGTTTACGGACAGGAAAGGGCTACACCTTC
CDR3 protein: CASSLRTGKGYTF

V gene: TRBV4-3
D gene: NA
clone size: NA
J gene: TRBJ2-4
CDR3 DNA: TGCGCCAGCAGCTCTTTCTCGGGAGCCAAAAACATTCAGTACTTC
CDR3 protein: CASSSFSGAKNIQYF

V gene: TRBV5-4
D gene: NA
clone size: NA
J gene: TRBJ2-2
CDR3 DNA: TGTGCCAGCAGCCCAGAATGGCAGGGCGGTACCGGGGAGCTGTTTTTT
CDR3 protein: CASSPEWQGGTGELFF

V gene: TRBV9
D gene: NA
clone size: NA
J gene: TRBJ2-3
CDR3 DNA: TGTGCCAGCAGCGTAGAATCCTTCACAGATACGCAGTATTTT
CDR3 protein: CASSVESFTDTQYF

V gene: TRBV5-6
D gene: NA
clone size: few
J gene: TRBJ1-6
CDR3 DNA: TGTGCCAGCAGCTTGGATGGGGGTCATTCACCCCTCCACTTT
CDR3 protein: CASSLDGGHSPLHF

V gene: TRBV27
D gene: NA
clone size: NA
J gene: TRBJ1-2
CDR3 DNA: TGTGCCAGCAGTTTTTTTCCCGGGCAGCCCTATGGCTACACCTTC
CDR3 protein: CASSFFPGQPYGYTF

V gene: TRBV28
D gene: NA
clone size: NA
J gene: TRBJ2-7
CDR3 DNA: TGTGCCAGCAGTTTATTAACGGGTCCCTACGAGCAGTACTTC
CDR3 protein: CASSLLTGPYEQYF

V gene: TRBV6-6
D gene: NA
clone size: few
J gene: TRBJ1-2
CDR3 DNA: TGTGCCAGCAGTCCAAACGGGGATGGCTATGGCTACACCTTC
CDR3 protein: CASSPNGDGYGYTF

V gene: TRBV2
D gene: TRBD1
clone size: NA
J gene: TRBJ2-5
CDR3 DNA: TGTGCCAGCAGTGAGGAAGGACAGGGGGTCCAAGAGACCCAGTACTTC
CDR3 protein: CASSEEGQGVQETQYF

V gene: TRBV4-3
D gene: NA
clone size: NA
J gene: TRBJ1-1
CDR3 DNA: TGCGCCAGCAGCCGAATCAGTGGACCCGAGGCTGAAGCTTTCTTT
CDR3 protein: CASSRISGPEAEAFF

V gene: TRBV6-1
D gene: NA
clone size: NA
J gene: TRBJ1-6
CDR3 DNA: TGTGCCAGCAGTGAATATGGGGGGTACCAACCTAATTCACCCCTCCACTTT
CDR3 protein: CASSEYGGYQPNSPLHF

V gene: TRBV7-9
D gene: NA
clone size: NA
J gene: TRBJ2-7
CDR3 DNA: TGTGCCAGCAGCCACCTGGACTCCCCGTCCTACGAGCAGTACTTC
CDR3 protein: CASSHLDSPSYEQYF

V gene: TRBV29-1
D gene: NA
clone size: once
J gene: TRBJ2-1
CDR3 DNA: TGCAGCGTTGGTCCCCGGGACGGGACCTACAATGAGCAGTTCTTC
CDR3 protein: CSVGPRDGTYNEQFF

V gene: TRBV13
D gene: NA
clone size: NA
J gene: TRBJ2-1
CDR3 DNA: TGTGCCAGCAGCCCCCTCGACAGTCAGTCCTACAATGAGCAGTTCTTC
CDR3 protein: CASSPLDSQSYNEQFF

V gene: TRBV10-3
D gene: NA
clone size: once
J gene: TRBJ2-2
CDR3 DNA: TGTGCCATCAGTGAGGACCTAGCGACCGGGGAGCTGTTTTTT
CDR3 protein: CAISEDLATGELFF

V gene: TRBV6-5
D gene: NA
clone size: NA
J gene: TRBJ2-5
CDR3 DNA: TGTGCCAGCAGTTACTCGGGAGAGTCGGAGACCCAGTACTTC
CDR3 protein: CASSYSGESETQYF

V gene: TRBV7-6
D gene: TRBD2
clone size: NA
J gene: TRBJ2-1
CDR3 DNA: TGTGCCAGCAGCTTAGCAATCACTAGCGGGATCGGTGAGCAGTTCTTC
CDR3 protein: CASSLAITSGIGEQFF

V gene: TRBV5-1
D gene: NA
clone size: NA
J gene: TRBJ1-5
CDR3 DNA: TGCGCCAGCAGCTTGGGTCAGAATCAGCCCCAGCATTTT
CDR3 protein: CASSLGQNQPQHF

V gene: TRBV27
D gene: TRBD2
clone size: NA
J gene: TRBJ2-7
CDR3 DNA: TGTGCCAGCAGCCTTTCCGGGACTAGCGGAATGATCTGGGAGCAGTACTTC
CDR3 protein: CASSLSGTSGMIWEQYF